The clone carrying this T cell receptor (beta chain) was detected only a few times. Its cognate antigen is unknown. The sample originates from a study of T-cell memory formation after mild COVID-19. Study-level background: For the most part, TCR clusters were specific to one donor. Study conclusions and caveats: Largely, contracting CD4+ clones fell within CM and EM, and contracting CD8+ clones within EMRA. Second-wave clones peaking on day 37 lacked confirmed SARS-CoV-2 specificity.

Using constant-segment primers, 5'RACE produced TCR alpha and TCR beta cDNA libraries carrying sample barcodes and UMIs. TCRdb redid the calling of the 5' RACE reads with MiXCR, one entry per CDR3 protein. This table holds 100,000 to 120,000 distinct CDR3 sequences, 15% to 20% found once. Trimming stripped 5 bases from V and 5 bases from J, with 19 bases between. The CDR3 has 15 amino acids. CDR1 SGHRS and CDR2 YFSETQ come from the germline V gene. This sequence joins TRBV5-1 and TRBJ2-5, with a possible D match to TRBD1 (6 bases). Sequencing was performed on PBMCs or a T cell subset sorted from them (not recorded which). The receptor was isolated from a man between 18 and 35 years old who had mild COVID-19 (a few samples of this study predate the infection). Cell type and time point are not known. The CDR3 loop reads CASSQQGNLRETQYF. CDR3 coding DNA: TGCGCCAGCAGTCAACAGGGTAATTTGAGGGAGACCCAGTACTTC.